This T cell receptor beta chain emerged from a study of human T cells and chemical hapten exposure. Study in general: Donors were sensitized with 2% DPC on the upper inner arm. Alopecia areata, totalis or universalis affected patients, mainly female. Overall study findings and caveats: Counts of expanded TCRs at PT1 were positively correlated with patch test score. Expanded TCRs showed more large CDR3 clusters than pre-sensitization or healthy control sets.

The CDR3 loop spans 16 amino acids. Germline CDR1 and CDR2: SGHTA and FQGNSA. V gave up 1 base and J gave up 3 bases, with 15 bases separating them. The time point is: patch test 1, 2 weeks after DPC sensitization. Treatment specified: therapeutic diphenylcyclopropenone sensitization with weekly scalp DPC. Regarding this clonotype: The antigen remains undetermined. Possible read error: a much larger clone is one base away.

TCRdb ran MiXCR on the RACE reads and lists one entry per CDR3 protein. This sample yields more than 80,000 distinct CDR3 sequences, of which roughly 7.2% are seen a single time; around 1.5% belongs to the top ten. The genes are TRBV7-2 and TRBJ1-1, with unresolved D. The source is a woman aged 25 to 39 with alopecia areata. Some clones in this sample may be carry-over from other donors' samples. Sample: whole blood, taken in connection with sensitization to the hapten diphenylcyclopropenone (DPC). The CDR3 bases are TGTGCCAGCAGCTTAGGACTGGGGTTTGGGGACACTGAAGCTTTCTTT. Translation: CASSLGLGFGDTEAFF. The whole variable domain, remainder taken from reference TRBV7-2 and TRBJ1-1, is GAGVSQSPSNKVTEKGKDVELRCDPISGHTALYWYRQSLGQGLEFLIYFQGNSAPDKSGLPSDRFSAERTGGSVSTLTIQRTQQEDSAVYLCASSLGLGFGDTEAFFGQGTRLTVV.